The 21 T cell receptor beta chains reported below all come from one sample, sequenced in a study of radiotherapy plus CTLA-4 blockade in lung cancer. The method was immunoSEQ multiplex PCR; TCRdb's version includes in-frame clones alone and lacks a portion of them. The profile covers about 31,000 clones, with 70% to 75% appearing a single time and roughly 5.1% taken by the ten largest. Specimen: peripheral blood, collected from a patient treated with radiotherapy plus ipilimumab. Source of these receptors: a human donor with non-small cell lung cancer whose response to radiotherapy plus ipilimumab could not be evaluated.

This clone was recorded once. This CDR3 is CASSPRQGDSPLHF. For the CDR3, the DNA is TGTGCCAGCTCACCCCGACAGGGAGATTCACCCCTCCACTTT. This chain connects TRBV18 to TRBJ1-6; 7 bases align to TRBD1. Germline CDR1 KGHSH, CDR2 LQKENI. V dropped 3 bases and J dropped 8; count of bases not matched to a gene: 4. The CDR3 runs to 14 residues.

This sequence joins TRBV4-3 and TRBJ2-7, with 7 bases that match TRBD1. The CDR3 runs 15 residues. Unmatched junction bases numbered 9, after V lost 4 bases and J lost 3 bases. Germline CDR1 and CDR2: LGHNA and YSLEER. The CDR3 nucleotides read TGCGCCAGCAGCCCACCCGGGACAGTCGGCTACGAGCAGTACTTC. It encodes CASSPPGTVGYEQYF.

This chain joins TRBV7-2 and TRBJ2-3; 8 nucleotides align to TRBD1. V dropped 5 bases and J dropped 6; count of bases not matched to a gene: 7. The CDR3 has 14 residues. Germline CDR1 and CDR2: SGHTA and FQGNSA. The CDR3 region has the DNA TGTGCCAGCAGCGGAGACAGGGGAGTGGATACGCAGTATTTT. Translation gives CASSGDRGVDTQYF.

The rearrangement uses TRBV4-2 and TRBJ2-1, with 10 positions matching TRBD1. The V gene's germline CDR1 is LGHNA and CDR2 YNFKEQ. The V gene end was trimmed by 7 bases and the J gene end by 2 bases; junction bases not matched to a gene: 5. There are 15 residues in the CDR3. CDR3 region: CASTLGTGAYNEQFF. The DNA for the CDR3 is TGTGCCAGCACCCTAGGGACAGGGGCCTACAATGAGCAGTTCTTC.

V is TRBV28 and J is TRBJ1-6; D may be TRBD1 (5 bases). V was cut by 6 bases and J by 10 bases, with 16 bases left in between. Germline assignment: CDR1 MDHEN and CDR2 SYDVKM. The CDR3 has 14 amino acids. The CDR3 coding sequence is TGTGCCAGCAGCCCAGCCAGGGTGGTCTCACCCCTCCACTTT. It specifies CASSPARVVSPLHF.

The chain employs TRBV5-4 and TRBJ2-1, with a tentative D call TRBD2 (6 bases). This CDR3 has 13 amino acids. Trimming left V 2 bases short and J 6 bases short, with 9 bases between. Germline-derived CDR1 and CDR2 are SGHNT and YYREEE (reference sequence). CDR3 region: CASSLGGANEQFF. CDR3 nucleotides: TGTGCCAGCAGCTTAGGCGGGGCCAATGAGCAGTTCTTC.

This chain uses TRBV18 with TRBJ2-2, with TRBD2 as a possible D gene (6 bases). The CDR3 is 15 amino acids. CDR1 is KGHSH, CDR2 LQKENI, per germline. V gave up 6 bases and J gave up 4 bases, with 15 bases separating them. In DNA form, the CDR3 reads TGTGCCAGCTCCCCCCAGGAGGGCATCACCGGGGAGCTGTTTTTT. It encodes CASSPQEGITGELFF. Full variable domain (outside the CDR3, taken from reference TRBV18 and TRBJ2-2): NAGVMQNPRHLVRRRGQEARLRCSPMKGHSHVYWYRQLPEEGLKFMVYLQKENIIDESGMPKERFSAEFPKEGPSILRIQQVVRGDSAAYFCASSPQEGITGELFFGEGSRLTVL.

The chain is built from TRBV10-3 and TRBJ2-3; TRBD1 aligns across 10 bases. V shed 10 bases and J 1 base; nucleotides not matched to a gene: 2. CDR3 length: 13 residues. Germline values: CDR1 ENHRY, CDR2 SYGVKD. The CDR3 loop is CATGTGGTDTQYF. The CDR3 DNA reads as TGTGCCACCGGGACAGGGGGCACAGATACGCAGTATTTT.

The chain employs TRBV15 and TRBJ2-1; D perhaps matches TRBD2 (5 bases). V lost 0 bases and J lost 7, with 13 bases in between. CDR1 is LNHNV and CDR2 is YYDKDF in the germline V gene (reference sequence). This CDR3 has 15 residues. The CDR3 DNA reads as TGTGCCACCAGCAGAGATATAGCGAGCGATAATGAGCAGTTCTTC. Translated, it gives CATSRDIASDNEQFF.

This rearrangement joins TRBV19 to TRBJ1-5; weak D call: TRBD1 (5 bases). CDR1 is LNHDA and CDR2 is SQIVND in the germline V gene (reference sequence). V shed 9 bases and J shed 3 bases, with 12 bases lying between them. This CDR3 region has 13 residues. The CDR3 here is CASSDIINQPQHF. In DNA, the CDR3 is TGTGCCAGCTCGGACATTATCAATCAGCCCCAGCATTTT.

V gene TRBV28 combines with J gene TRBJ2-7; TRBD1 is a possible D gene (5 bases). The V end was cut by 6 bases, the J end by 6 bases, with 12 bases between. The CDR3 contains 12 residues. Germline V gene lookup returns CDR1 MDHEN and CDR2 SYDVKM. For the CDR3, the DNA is TGTGCCAGCAGACTAAGGGGTGGCGAGCAGTACTTC. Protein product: CASRLRGGEQYF.

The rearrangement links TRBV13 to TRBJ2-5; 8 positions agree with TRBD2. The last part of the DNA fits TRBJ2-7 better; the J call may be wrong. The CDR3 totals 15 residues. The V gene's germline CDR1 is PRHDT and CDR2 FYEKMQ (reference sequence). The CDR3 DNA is TGTGCCAGCAGCTTAAGGGGCGGGAGGATCTACGAGCAGTACTTC. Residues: CASSLRGGRIYEQYF.

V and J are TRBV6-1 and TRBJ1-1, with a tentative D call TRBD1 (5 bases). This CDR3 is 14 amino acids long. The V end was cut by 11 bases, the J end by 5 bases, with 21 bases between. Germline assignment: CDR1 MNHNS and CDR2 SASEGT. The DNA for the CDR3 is TGTGCCTCCTTTTGGGGGTTGGGGGGAACTGAAGCTTTCTTT. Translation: CASFWGLGGTEAFF.

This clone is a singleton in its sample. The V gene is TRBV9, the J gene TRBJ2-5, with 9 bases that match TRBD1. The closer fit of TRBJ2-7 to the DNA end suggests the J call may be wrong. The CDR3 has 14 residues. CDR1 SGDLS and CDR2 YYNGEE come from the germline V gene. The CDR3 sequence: CASSVAPTGGEQYF. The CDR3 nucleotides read TGTGCCAGCAGCGTAGCCCCGACAGGGGGCGAGCAGTACTTC.

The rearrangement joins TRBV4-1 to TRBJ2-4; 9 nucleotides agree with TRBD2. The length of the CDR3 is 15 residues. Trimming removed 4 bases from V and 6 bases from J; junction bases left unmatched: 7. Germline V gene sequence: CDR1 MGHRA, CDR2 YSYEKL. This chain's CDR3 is CASSRVIAGANIQYF. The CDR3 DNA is TGCGCCAGCAGCCGAGTAATAGCGGGAGCAAACATTCAGTACTTC.

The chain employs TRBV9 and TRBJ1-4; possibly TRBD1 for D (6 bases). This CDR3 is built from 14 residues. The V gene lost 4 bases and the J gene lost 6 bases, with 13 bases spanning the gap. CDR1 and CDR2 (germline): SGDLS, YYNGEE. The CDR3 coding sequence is TGTGCCAGCAGCAGACAGGCAAATGATGAAAAACTGTTTTTT. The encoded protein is CASSRQANDEKLFF. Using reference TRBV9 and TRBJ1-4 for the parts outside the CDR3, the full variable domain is DSGVTQTPKHLITATGQRVTLRCSPRSGDLSVYWYQQSLDQGLQFLIQYYNGEERAKGNILERFSAQQFPDLHSELNLSSLELGDSALYFCASSRQANDEKLFFGSGTQLSVL.

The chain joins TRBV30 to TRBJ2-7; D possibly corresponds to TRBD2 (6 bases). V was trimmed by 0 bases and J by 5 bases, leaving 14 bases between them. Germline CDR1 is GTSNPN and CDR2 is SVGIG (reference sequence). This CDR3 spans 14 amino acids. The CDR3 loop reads CAWSVKGGGNEQYF. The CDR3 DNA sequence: TGTGCCTGGAGTGTTAAGGGTGGGGGGAACGAGCAGTACTTC.

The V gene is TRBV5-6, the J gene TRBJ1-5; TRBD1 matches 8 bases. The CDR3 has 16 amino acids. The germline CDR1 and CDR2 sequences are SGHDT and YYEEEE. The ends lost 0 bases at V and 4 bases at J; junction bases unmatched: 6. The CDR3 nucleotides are TGTGCCAGCAGCTTGGTGGGACAGGAGCGGAATCAGCCCCAGCATTTT. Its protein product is CASSLVGQERNQPQHF.

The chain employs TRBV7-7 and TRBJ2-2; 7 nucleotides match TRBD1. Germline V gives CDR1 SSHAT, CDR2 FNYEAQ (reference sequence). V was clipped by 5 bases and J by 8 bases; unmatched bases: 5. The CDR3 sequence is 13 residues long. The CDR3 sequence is CASSPRQGGELFF. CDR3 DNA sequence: TGTGCCAGCAGCCCCCGACAGGGAGGGGAGCTGTTTTTT.

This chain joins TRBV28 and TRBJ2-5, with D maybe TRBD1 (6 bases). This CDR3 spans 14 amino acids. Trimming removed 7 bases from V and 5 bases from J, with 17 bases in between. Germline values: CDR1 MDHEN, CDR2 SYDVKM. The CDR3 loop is CASTVQGPPETQYF. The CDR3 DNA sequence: TGTGCCAGCACCGTACAGGGTCCCCCCGAGACCCAGTACTTC.

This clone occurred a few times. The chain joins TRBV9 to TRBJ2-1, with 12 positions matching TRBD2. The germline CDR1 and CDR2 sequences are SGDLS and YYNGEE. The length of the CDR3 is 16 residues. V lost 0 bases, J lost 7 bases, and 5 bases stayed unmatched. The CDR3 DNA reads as TGTGCCAGCAGCGTAGCTAGCGGGAGGGCCCGGAATGAGCAGTTCTTC. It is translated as CASSVASGRARNEQFF.